This T cell receptor beta chain was recovered during a study of shared clonotypes between healthy human individuals. Whole-study context: Each donor's CD8 memory used one plate, CD8 naive two, each CD4 subset three. Overall study findings and caveats: Lower generation probabilities were found for non-shared clonotypes than for those shared by all four donors.

Replicate PCRs from sorted subsets contained approximately 190 ng DNA, which is tens of thousands of T cell genomes. Some clones are missing from TCRdb's copy, which holds only in-frame ones; the method was immunoSEQ multiplex PCR. The repertoire holds more than 2,000,000 clones, with over 85% as singletons. In the case of this clone: The target antigen is unknown.

Germline V lookup: CDR1 LNHDA, CDR2 SQIVND (reference sequence). This CDR3 contains 15 residues. V lost 4 bases to trimming and J lost 2 bases; unmatched junction nucleotides: 4. Sequencing was carried out using naive CD4+ T cells from PBMCs. Stated subset: CD45RA+ positively selected. The chain has TRBV19 and TRBJ2-7, with 11 nucleotides matching TRBD2. The sequence was collected from a man aged 18 to 35 in good health. Some clones in this sample may be carry-over from other donors' samples. The DNA of the CDR3 is TGTGCCAGTAGTAGACCGACTAGCGGGACCTACGAGCAGTACTTC. Its translation is CASSRPTSGTYEQYF.